The 8 T cell receptor beta chains in this list originate from one sample, sequenced in a study of cytomegalovirus exposure and HLA in healthy donors. The PCR contained 60 Vbeta and 13 Jbeta primers. Sequenced by immunoSEQ multiplex PCR; TCRdb stores in-frame clones only, minus some. In the table there are 85,000 to 130,000 clones, 75% of which are singletons. The source material was PBMCs. The receptors were gathered from a man aged 35-49 years in good health and CMV-seronegative.

This clone was seen only once. The chain recombines TRBV6-1 with TRBJ1-5; no clear D. In germline, CDR1 is MNHNS, CDR2 SASEGT. The CDR3 extends over 15 amino acids. The germline V and J ends were trimmed by 7 bases and 4 bases, with 17 bases remaining between them. CDR3 sequence reads: CASTGADGANQPQHF. DNA for the CDR3: TGTGCCAGCACGGGTGCCGACGGAGCTAATCAGCCCCAGCATTTT.

As DNA, the CDR3 is TGTGCCAGCAGCCAAGCCCGACAGGGGGCTGAAGCTTTCTTT. It encodes CASSQARQGAEAFF. V and J are TRBV14 and TRBJ1-1; the match to TRBD1 covers 9 bases. V shed 1 base, J shed 6 bases, and the junction held 3 bases outside the gene matches. The CDR3 runs to 14 residues. The germline V gene has CDR1 SGHDN and CDR2 FVKESK.

The chain recombines TRBV6-1 with TRBJ1-2, with D unresolved. CDR1 and CDR2 (germline): MNHNS, SASEGT. V was clipped by 1 base and J by 4 bases, with 7 bases between them. The CDR3 is 13 amino acids. DNA of the CDR3: TGTGCCAGCAGTGAAGGGAGGTCCTATGGCTACACCTTC. It encodes CASSEGRSYGYTF.

This clone was seen a single time. At the DNA level, this CDR3 is encoded by other sequences in the same sample as well. In DNA, the CDR3 is TGCGCCAGCAGCTCCCAGCGGGGGGATTACAATGAGCAGTTCTTC. It yields the protein CASSSQRGDYNEQFF. This rearrangement joins TRBV5-1 to TRBJ2-1; 9 bases are a match to TRBD2. The germline V gene encodes CDR1 SGHRS and CDR2 YFSETQ. CDR3 length: 15 residues. Losses at the gene ends were 3 bases for V and 4 bases for J; bases not matched to a gene: 5.

This clone has a single count. The V gene is TRBV11-3, the J gene TRBJ2-2, with D possibly being TRBD2 (5 bases). Per germline, CDR1 SGHNT and CDR2 YENEEA. Trimming removed 3 bases from V and 4 bases from J, with 9 bases in between. The CDR3 contains 14 residues. The CDR3 sequence: CASSFSDGTGELFF. The CDR3 nucleotides read TGTGCCAGCAGCTTTAGCGACGGCACCGGGGAGCTGTTTTTT. The variable domain in full, completed from reference TRBV11-3 and TRBJ2-2, reads EAGVVQSPRYKIIEKKQPVAFWCNPISGHNTLYWYLQNLGQGPELLIRYENEEAVDDSQLPKDRFSAERLKGVDSTLKIQPAELGDSAVYLCASSFSDGTGELFFGEGSRLTVL.

The chain combines TRBV19 with TRBJ2-1; 7 bases match TRBD1. The CDR3 has 14 amino acids. V shed 6 bases, J shed 7 bases, and the junction held 9 bases outside the gene matches. Germline V gives CDR1 LNHDA, CDR2 SQIVND (reference sequence). The CDR3 bases are TGTGCCAGTAGCCGATACAGGGGAACGAATGAGCAGTTCTTC. Amino acid sequence: CASSRYRGTNEQFF.

The chain recombines TRBV7-9 with TRBJ1-4, with D possibly TRBD1 on 5 matching bases. The germline V gene has CDR1 SEHNR and CDR2 FQNEAQ (reference sequence). The CDR3 is 15 residues long. V lost 5 bases and J lost 4, with 14 bases in between. The CDR3 spells CASSLQDELNEKLFF. In nucleotides, the CDR3 is TGTGCCAGCAGCCTACAGGACGAACTTAATGAAAAACTGTTTTTT.

This chain connects TRBV6-1 to TRBJ1-5, with D possibly matching TRBD1 (5 bases). CDR1 and CDR2 from the germline V gene are MNHNS and SASEGT. This CDR3 is 14 amino acids long. V was shortened by 6 bases and J by 6 bases, with 15 bases between the two germline ends. CDR3 nucleotides: TGTGCCAGCAGATACCAGGGCTCGGGTCAGCCCCAGCATTTT. Its translation is CASRYQGSGQPQHF.